This T cell receptor (beta chain) comes out of a study of T cell responses to AZD1222 COVID-19 vaccine. V was clipped by 2 bases and J by 15 bases; unmatched bases: 5. Looked up from germline, CDR1 is MGHDK and CDR2 is SYGVNS. The CDR3 extends over 12 amino acids. Libraries were prepared by immunoSEQ multiplex PCR; TCRdb keeps only in-frame clonotypes and omits some of them. This sample has about 97,000 clones, with around nine tenths found just once. The sample was peripheral blood, taken on day 0 of AZD1222 vaccination. The clonotype was recovered from an adult in good health. This rearrangement joins TRBV25-1 to TRBJ2-3; 10 positions agree with TRBD2. CDR3 coding DNA: TGTGCCAGCAGTGAAGGTAGCGGGGGGCAATATTTT. Translating gives CASSEGSGGQYF.